This entry features one T cell receptor (beta chain) sequence. This sample is part of a study of blood T cell repertoires in COVID-19. The CDR3 loop spans 14 amino acids. The V end lost 2 bases, the J end lost 4 bases, and 8 bases lay between the germline ends. Germline V lookup: CDR1 SGHTA, CDR2 FQGNSA. Measured with immunoSEQ multiplex PCR; TCRdb has only the in-frame clones, and not every one. Here the sample spans around 83,000 clones, more than 75% being singletons. The source of this sequence is a woman in her seventies with acute or convalescent COVID-19. V is TRBV7-2 and J is TRBJ2-2; tentative D call: TRBD2 (6 bases). What was sequenced was peripheral blood. In DNA, the CDR3 is TGTGCCAGCAGCTTAAGACTAGTCACCGGGGAGCTGTTTTTT. It encodes CASSLRLVTGELFF. The entire variable domain, with the rest obtained from reference TRBV7-2 and TRBJ2-2, is as follows: GAGVSQSPSNKVTEKGKDVELRCDPISGHTALYWYRQSLGQGLEFLIYFQGNSAPDKSGLPSDRFSAERTGGSVSTLTIQRTQQEDSAVYLCASSLRLVTGELFFGEGSRLTVL.